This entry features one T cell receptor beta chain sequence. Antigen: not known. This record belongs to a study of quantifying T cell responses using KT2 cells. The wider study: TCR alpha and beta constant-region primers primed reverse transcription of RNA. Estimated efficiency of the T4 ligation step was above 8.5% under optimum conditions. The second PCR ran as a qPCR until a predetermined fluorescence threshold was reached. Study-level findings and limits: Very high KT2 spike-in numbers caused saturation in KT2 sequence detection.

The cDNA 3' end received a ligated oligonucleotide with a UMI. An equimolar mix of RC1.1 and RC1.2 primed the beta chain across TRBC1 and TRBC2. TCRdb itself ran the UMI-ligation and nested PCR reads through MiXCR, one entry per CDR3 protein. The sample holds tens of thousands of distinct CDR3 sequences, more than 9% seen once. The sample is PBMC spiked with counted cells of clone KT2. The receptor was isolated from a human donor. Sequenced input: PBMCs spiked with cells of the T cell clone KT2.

Written as DNA, the CDR3 is TGCAGTGCTAGAGATTCGGGGGGCATGAATGAAAAACTGTTTTTT. Its translation is CSARDSGGMNEKLFF. The rearrangement joins TRBV20-1 to TRBJ1-4, with D perhaps TRBD1 (6 bases). Trimming took 0 bases from V and 5 from J, leaving 13 bases between them. Germline V gene data show CDR1 as DFQATT and CDR2 as SNEGSKA (reference sequence). There are 15 residues in the CDR3.